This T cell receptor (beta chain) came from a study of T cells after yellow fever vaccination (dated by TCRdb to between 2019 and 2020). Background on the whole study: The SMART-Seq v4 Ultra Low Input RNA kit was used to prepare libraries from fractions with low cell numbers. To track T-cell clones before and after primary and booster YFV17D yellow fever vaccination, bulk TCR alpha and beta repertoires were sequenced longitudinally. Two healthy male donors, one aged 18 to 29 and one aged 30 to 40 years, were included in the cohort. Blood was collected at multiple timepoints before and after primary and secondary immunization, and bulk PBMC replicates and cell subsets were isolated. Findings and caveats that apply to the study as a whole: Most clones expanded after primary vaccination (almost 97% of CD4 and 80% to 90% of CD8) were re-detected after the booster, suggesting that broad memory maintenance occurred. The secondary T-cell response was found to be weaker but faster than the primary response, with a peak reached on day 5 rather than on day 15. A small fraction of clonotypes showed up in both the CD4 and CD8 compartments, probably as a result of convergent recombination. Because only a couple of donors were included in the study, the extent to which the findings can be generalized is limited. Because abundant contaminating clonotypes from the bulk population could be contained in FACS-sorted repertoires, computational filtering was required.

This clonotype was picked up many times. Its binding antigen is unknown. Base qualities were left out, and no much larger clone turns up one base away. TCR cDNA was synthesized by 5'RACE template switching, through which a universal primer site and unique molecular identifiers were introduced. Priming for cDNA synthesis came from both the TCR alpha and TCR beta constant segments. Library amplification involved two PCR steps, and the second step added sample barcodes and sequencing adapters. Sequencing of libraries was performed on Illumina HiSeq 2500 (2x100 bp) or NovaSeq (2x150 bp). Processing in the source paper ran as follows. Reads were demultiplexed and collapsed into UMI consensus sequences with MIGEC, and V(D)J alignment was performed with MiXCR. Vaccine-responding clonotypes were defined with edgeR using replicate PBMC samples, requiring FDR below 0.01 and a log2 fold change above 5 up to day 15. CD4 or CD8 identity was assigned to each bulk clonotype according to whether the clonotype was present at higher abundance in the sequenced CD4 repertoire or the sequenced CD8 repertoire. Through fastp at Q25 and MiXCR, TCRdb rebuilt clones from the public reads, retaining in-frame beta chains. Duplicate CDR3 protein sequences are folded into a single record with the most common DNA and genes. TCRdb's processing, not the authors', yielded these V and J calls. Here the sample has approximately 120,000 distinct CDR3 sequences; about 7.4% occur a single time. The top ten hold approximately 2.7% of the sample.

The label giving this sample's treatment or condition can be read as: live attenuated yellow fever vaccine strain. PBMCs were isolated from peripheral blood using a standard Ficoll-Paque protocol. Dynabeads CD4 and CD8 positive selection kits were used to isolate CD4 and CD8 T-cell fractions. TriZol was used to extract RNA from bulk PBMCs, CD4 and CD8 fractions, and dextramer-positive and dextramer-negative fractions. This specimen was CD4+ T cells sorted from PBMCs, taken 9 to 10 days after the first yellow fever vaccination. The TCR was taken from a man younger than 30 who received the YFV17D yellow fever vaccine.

Here is the DNA: TGTGCCAGCAGTTTGACTCCCTCCCCGTACAATGAGCAGTTCTTC. It translates as CASSLTPSPYNEQFF. The rearrangement combines TRBV6-5 with TRBJ2-1; the D gene identity is not certain. Trimming takes 4 bases from V and 4 bases from J, and the germline ends sit 14 bases apart. CDR1 and CDR2 are read off the germline V gene as MNHEY and SVGAGI. From the cysteine up to the phenylalanine, the CDR3 has a length of 15 residues. Only the CDR3 region is kept as DNA, spanning 45 bases read in frame from base 1.